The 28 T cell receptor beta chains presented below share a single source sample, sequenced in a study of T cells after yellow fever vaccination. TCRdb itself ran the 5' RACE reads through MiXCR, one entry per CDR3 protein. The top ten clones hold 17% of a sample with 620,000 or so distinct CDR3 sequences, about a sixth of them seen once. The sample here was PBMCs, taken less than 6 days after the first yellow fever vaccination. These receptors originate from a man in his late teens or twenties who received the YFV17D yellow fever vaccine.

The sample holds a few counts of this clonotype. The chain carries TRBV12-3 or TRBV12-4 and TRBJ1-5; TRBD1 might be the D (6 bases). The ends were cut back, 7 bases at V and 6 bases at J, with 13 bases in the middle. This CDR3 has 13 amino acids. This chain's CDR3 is CASNRGGGQPQHF. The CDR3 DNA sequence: TGTGCCAGCAACCGGGGGGGCGGTCAGCCCCAGCATTTT.

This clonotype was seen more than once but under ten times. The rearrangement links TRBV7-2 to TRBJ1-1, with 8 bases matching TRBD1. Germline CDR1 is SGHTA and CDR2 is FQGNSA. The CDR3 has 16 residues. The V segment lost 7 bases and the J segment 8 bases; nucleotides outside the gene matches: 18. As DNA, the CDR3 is TGTGCCAGCACCCCCGGACAGGGAAGGGTGGGGTTGGAAGCTTTCTTT. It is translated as CASTPGQGRVGLEAFF.

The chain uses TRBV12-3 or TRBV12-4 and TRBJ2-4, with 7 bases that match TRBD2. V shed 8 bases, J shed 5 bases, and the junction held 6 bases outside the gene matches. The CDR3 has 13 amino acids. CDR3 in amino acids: CASGGVIENIQYF. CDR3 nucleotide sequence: TGTGCCAGCGGGGGGGTCATAGAAAACATTCAGTACTTC.

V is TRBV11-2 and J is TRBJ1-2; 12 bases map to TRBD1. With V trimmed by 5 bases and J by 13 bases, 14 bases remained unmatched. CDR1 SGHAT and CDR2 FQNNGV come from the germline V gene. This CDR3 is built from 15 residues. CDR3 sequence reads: CASSRLGQGAGTGTF. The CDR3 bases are TGTGCCAGCAGCCGGTTGGGACAGGGGGCCGGGACGGGCACCTTC.

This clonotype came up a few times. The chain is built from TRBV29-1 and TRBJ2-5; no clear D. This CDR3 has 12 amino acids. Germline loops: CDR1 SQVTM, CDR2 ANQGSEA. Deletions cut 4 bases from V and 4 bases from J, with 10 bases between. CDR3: CSVATEVETQYF. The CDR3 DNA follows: TGCAGCGTTGCCACGGAAGTAGAGACCCAGTACTTC.

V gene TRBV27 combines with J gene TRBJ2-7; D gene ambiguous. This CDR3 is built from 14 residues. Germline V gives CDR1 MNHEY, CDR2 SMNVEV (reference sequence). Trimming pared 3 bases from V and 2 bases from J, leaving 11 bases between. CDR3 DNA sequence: TGTGCCAGCAGTTTGTTGGAAAAACCCTACGAGCAGTACTTC. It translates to CASSLLEKPYEQYF.

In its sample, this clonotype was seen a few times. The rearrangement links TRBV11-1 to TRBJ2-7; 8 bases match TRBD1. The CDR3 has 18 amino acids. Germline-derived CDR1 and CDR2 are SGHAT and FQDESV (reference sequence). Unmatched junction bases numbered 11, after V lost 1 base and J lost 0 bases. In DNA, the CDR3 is TGTGCCAGCAGCTTAGTAGCCCCTGGACAGGGTAGCTCCTACGAGCAGTACGTC. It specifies CASSLVAPGQGSSYEQYV.

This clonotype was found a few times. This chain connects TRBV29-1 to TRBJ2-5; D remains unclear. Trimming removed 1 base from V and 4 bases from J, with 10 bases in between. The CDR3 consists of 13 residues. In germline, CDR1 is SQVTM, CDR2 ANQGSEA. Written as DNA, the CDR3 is TGCAGCGTTGAAGCCCCTCCGGGAGAGACCCAGTACTTC. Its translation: CSVEAPPGETQYF.

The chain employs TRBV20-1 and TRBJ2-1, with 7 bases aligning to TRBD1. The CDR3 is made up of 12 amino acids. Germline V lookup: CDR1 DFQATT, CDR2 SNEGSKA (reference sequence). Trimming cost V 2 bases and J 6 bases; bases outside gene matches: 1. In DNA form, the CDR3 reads TGCAGTGCTAGACCAGGGGGCAATGAGCAGTTCTTC. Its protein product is CSARPGGNEQFF.

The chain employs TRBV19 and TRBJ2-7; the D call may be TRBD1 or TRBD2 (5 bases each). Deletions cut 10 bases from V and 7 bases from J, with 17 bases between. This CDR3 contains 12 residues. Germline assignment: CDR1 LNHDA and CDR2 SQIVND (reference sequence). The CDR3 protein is CATGQGTGEQYF. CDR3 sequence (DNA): TGTGCCACCGGGCAGGGAACGGGAGAGCAGTACTTC. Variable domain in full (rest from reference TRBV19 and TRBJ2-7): DGGITQSPKYLFRKEGQNVTLSCEQNLNHDAMYWYRQDPGQGLRLIYYSQIVNDFQKGDIAEGYSVSREKKESFPLTVTSAQKNPTAFYLCATGQGTGEQYFGPGTRLTVT.

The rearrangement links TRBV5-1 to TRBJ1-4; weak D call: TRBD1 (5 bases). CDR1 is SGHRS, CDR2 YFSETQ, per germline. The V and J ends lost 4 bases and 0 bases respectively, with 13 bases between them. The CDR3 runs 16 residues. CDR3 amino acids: CASSPGDLSTNEKLFF. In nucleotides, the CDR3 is TGCGCCAGCAGCCCTGGGGACCTATCAACTAATGAAAAACTGTTTTTT.

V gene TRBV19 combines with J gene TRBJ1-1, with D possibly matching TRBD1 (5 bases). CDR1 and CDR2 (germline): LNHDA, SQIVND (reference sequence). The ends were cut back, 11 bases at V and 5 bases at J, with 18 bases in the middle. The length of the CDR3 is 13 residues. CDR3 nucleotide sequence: TGTGCCGGGGGGGAGGGAAAACGGACTGAAGCTTTCTTT. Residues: CAGGEGKRTEAFF.

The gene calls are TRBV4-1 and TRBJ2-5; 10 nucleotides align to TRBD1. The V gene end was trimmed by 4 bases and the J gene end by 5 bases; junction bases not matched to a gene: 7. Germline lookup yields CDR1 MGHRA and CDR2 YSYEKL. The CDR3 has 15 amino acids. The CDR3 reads CASSRGTGVDETQYF. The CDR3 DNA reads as TGCGCCAGCAGCCGAGGGACAGGGGTTGATGAGACCCAGTACTTC.

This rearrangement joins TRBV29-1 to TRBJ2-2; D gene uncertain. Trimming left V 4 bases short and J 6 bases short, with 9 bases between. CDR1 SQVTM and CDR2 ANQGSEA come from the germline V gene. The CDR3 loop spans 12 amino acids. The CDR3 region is CSVGAVSGELFF. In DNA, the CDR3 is TGCAGCGTTGGGGCAGTCTCCGGGGAGCTGTTTTTT.

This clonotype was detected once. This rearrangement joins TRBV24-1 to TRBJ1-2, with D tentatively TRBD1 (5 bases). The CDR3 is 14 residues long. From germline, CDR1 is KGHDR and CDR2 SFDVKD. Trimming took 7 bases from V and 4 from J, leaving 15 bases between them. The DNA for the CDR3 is TGTGCCACCAGCGACGAGACAAGGGGCTATGGCTACACCTTC. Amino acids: CATSDETRGYGYTF.

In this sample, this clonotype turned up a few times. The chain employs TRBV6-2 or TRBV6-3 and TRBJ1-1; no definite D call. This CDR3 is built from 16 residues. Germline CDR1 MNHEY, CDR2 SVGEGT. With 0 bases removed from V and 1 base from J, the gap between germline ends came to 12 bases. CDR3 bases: TGTGCCAGCAGTTACTCCCCGGAATTTAGGAACACTGAAGCTTTCTTT. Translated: CASSYSPEFRNTEAFF.

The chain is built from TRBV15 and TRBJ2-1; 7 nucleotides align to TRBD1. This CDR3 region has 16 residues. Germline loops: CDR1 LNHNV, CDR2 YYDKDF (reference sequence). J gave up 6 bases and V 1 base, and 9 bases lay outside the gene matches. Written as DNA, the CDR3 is TGTGCCACCAGCAGAGTTAGGCCAGGGGGATTCAATGAGCAGTTCTTC. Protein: CATSRVRPGGFNEQFF. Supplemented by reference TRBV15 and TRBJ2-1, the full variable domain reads DAMVIQNPRYQVTQFGKPVTLSCSQTLNHNVMYWYQQKSSQAPKLLFHYYDKDFNNEADTPDNFQSRRPNTSFCFLDIRSPGLGDTAMYLCATSRVRPGGFNEQFFGPGTRLTVL.

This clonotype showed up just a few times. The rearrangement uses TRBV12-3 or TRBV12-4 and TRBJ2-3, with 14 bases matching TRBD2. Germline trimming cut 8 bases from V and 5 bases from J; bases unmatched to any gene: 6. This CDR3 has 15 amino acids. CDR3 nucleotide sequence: TGTGCCAGCTATCGTGGACTAGCGGGGGGAGATACGCAGTATTTT. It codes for CASYRGLAGGDTQYF.

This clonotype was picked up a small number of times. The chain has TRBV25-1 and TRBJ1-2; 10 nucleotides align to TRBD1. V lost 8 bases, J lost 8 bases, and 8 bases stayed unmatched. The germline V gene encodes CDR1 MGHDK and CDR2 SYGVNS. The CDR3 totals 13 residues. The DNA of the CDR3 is TGTGCCAGCGGGGGGACAGGGGAGAGGGGCTACACCTTC. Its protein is CASGGTGERGYTF.

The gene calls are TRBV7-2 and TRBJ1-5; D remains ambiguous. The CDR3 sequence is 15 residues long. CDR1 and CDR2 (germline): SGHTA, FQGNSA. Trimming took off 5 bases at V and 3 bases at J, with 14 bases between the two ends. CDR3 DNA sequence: TGTGCCAGCAGCCTGGGAAGGGTTAACAATCAGCCCCAGCATTTT. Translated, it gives CASSLGRVNNQPQHF.

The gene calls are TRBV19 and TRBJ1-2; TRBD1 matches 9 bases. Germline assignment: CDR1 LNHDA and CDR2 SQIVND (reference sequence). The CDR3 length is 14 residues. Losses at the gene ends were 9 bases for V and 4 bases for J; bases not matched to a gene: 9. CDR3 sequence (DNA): TGTGCCAGCATCGGGACAGGGTCGTTCTATGGCTACACCTTC. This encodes CASIGTGSFYGYTF.

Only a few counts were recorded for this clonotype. The CDR3 nucleotides read TGTGCCAGCAGCACCGATTCCATCACTGAAGCTTTCTTT. Amino acid sequence: CASSTDSITEAFF. This chain joins TRBV6-6 and TRBJ1-1; D is unresolved. The V and J ends lost 6 bases and 4 bases respectively, with 12 bases between them. The CDR3 is 13 residues long. Germline V gene sequence: CDR1 MNHNY, CDR2 SVGAGI (reference sequence).

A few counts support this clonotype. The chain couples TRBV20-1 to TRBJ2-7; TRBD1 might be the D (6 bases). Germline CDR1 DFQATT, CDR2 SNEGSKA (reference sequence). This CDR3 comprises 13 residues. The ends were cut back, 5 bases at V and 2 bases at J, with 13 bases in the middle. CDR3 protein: CSAWDTVAYEQYV. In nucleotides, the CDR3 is TGCAGTGCTTGGGACACCGTCGCCTACGAGCAGTACGTC.

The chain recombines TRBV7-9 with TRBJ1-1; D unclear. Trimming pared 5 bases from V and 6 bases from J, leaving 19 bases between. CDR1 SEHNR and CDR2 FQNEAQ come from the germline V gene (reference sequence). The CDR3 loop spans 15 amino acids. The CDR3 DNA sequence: TGTGCCAGCAGCCGCAGAATGCAGGACCGGGCTGAAGCTTTCTTT. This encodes CASSRRMQDRAEAFF. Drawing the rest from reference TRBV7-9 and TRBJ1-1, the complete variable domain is DTGVSQNPRHKITKRGQNVTFRCDPISEHNRLYWYRQTLGQGPEFLTYFQNEAQLEKSRLLSDRFSAERPKGSFSTLEIQRTEQGDSAMYLCASSRRMQDRAEAFFGQGTRLTVV.

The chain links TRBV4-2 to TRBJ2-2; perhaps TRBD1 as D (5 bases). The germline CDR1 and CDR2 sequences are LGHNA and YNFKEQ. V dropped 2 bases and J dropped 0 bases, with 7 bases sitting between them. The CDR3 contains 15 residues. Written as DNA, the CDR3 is TGTGCCAGCAGCCAAACACAGGCGAACACCGGGGAGCTGTTTTTT. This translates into CASSQTQANTGELFF.

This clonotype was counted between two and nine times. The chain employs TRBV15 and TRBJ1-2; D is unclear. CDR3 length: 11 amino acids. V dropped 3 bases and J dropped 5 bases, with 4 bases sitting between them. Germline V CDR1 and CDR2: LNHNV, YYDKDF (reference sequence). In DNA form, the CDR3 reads TGTGCCACCAGCAGGGGGTATGGCTACACCTTC. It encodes CATSRGYGYTF.

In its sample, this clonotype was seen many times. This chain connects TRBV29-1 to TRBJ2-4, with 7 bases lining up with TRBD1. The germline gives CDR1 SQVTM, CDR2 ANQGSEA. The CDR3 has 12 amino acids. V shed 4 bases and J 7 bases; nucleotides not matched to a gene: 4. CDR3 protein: CSVGQGGNIQYF. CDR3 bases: TGCAGCGTTGGACAGGGTGGTAACATTCAGTACTTC.

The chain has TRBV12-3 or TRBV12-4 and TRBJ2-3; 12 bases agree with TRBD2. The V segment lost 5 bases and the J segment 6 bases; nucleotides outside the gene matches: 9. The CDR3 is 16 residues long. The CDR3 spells CASSQTWLAGGDTQYF. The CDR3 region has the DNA TGTGCCAGCAGTCAAACCTGGCTAGCGGGGGGGGATACGCAGTATTTT.